A single sample is the source of the 4 T cell receptor beta chains below, sequenced in a study of blood T cell repertoires in COVID-19. Only in-frame clones appear in the TCRdb table, and some are missing; sequencing was by immunoSEQ multiplex PCR. This table has some 270,000 clones, roughly 85% appearing once. Sample: PBMCs or T cells enriched from blood (not recorded which). The receptors were sampled from a woman between 50 and 59 years old with acute COVID-19.

This clone was seen once. This chain joins TRBV14 and TRBJ2-3, with 8 bases that match TRBD1. The length of the CDR3 is 14 residues. CDR1 and CDR2 (germline): SGHDN, FVKESK. The V gene end was trimmed by 4 bases and the J gene end by 2 bases; junction bases not matched to a gene: 2. CDR3 nucleotides: TGTGCCAGCAGCCGACAGGGGTACACAGATACGCAGTATTTT. Protein sequence: CASSRQGYTDTQYF.

Note on this clone: The same CDR3 arises from other DNA sequences in this sample as well. V and J are TRBV30 and TRBJ2-3; D is unclear. Trimming shortened V by 0 bases and J by 0 bases, and 4 bases separated the two germline ends. This CDR3 contains 13 residues. The germline V gene encodes CDR1 GTSNPN and CDR2 SVGIG (reference sequence). The CDR3 reads CAWSVGSTDTQYF. CDR3 in DNA: TGTGCCTGGAGTGTGGGCAGCACAGATACGCAGTATTTT.

The table lists this clone with a few counts. The genes are TRBV6-4 and TRBJ2-1; TRBD1 matches at 7 bases. The CDR3 is 15 residues long. Unmatched junction bases numbered 2, after V lost 0 bases and J lost 3 bases. Germline-derived CDR1 and CDR2 are MRHNA and SNTAGT. The CDR3 DNA sequence: TGTGCCAGCAGTGACTCGGCAGGGGGCTACAATGAGCAGTTCTTC. This codes for CASSDSAGGYNEQFF.

V and J are TRBV6-5 and TRBJ1-5; TRBD1 aligns across 7 bases. The CDR3 loop spans 15 amino acids. From germline, CDR1 is MNHEY and CDR2 SVGAGI. Trimming at V came to 7 bases and at J to 0 bases, leaving 6 bases not matched to a gene. CDR3 region: CASTEGTVSNQPQHF. The CDR3 nucleotides are TGTGCCAGCACAGAAGGGACAGTTAGCAATCAGCCCCAGCATTTT.